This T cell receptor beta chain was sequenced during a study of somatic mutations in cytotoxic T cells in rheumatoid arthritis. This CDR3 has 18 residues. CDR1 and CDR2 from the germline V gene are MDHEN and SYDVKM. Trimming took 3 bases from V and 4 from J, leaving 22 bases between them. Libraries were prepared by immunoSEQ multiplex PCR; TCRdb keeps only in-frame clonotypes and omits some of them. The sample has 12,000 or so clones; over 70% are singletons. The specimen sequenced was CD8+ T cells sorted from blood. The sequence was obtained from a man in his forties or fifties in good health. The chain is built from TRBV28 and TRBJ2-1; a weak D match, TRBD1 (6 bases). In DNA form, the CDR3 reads TGTGCCAGCAGTTTGGAACAGGGTAACACAGGCTCGTACAATGAGCAGTTCTTC. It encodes CASSLEQGNTGSYNEQFF.